These 2 T cell receptor beta chains were sequenced from one sample in a study of blood T cell repertoires in COVID-19. Sequencing used immunoSEQ multiplex PCR; TCRdb keeps in-frame clones, though not all of them. Of around 300,000 clones in the sample, less than 90% were seen once. Sequencing input: PBMCs or T cells enriched from blood (not recorded which). These receptors all come from a woman between 50 and 59 years old who had recovered from COVID-19.

The rearrangement joins TRBV28 to TRBJ2-1; D is ambiguous. The germline V gene encodes CDR1 MDHEN and CDR2 SYDVKM. V lost 10 bases and J 0 bases, leaving 10 bases between the germline ends. The CDR3 runs to 13 residues. The CDR3 DNA sequence: TGTGCCACCCAATCGAGCTCCTACAATGAGCAGTTCTTC. Translated: CATQSSSYNEQFF.

V and J are TRBV18 and TRBJ2-5; 8 bases map to TRBD2. The V gene's germline CDR1 is KGHSH and CDR2 LQKENI. CDR3 size: 14 residues. The trim removed 10 bases at V and 5 bases at J, leaving 12 bases unmatched. The CDR3 sequence: CATGERELGETQYF. The CDR3 nucleotides are TGTGCCACCGGGGAGCGGGAGTTGGGCGAGACCCAGTACTTC.